These 21 T cell receptor beta chains were sequenced from one sample in a study of CD4 T cell repertoires in COVID-19. TCRdb keeps only in-frame clones here, not all; method: immunoSEQ multiplex PCR. The sample records 65,000 to 95,000 clones, 83% being singletons. The sample here was CD4+ T cells from peripheral blood, taken after recovery from COVID-19. The source of these receptors is a human donor who had COVID-19.

The DNA of the CDR3 is TGTGCCAGCAGCTCTACCACAGAGGGGGCGCGTATAGAGACCCAGTACTTC. It specifies CASSSTTEGARIETQYF. The V call is TRBV7-9, the J call TRBJ2-5, with 7 bases matching TRBD1. The CDR3 is 17 amino acids. Germline V CDR1 and CDR2: SEHNR, FQNEAQ (reference sequence). Trimming took 4 bases from V and 4 from J; bases not matched to a gene: 15.

V usage is TRBV27 and J usage is TRBJ2-5; D uncertain. This CDR3 region has 12 residues. The germline V and J ends were trimmed by 8 bases and 4 bases, with 11 bases remaining between them. The germline V gene encodes CDR1 MNHEY and CDR2 SMNVEV (reference sequence). For the CDR3, the DNA is TGTGCCAGCGGAAGGGTTCCAGAGACCCAGTACTTC. Its translation: CASGRVPETQYF.

CDR3 in DNA: TGTGCCAGCAGCTCGACCAGGTCAGATACGCAGTATTTT. Its translation: CASSSTRSDTQYF. The V call is TRBV7-3, the J call TRBJ2-3; no clear D. V dropped 4 bases and J dropped 4 bases, with 9 bases sitting between them. The CDR3 is 13 amino acids. Germline CDR1 SGHTA, CDR2 FQGTGA.

CDR3 protein: CASTLGQGTQETQYF. CDR3 nucleotides: TGTGCCAGCACCTTAGGACAGGGGACACAAGAGACCCAGTACTTC. The chain has TRBV6-5 and TRBJ2-5; 9 bases fit TRBD1. The CDR3 is made up of 15 amino acids. Germline V gives CDR1 MNHEY, CDR2 SVGAGI. Trimming cost V 7 bases and J 2 bases; bases outside gene matches: 8.

The genes are TRBV27 and TRBJ2-7; D is ambiguous. CDR3 length: 15 residues. CDR1 is MNHEY and CDR2 is SMNVEV in the germline V gene (reference sequence). V gave up 1 base and J gave up 5 bases, with 15 bases separating them. The CDR3 coding sequence is TGTGCCAGCAGTTTATTAGTCGGAAGAACGAACGAGCAGTACTTC. It encodes CASSLLVGRTNEQYF.

The chain links TRBV5-1 to TRBJ2-1; no clear D. This CDR3 has 12 amino acids. Trimming cost V 4 bases and J 8 bases, with 10 bases left between them. Germline-derived CDR1 and CDR2 are SGHRS and YFSETQ. This CDR3 reads CASSLRPHEQFF. CDR3 DNA sequence: TGCGCCAGCAGCCTACGGCCCCATGAGCAGTTCTTC. The full variable domain, rest sourced from reference TRBV5-1 and TRBJ2-1, is KAGVTQTPRYLIKTRGQQVTLSCSPISGHRSVSWYQQTPGQGLQFLFEYFSETQRNKGNFPGRFSGRQFSNSRSEMNVSTLELGDSALYLCASSLRPHEQFFGPGTRLTVL.

The chain uses TRBV2 and TRBJ2-1, with D maybe TRBD2 (6 bases). The CDR3 totals 13 residues. The V and J ends lost 4 bases and 12 bases respectively, with 16 bases between them. Germline V lookup: CDR1 SNHLY, CDR2 FYNNEI. As DNA, the CDR3 is TGTGCCAGCAGTGGTGGAGGAGCGGGCCGGCAGTTCTTC. Translation gives CASSGGGAGRQFF.

The CDR3 protein is CASSHRQGSDQPQHF. In DNA form, the CDR3 reads TGTGCCAGCAGTCACCGACAGGGAAGCGATCAGCCCCAGCATTTT. The chain employs TRBV6-6 and TRBJ1-5; 7 bases match TRBD1. The V segment lost 5 bases and the J segment 5 bases; nucleotides outside the gene matches: 9. The CDR3 totals 15 residues. The germline V gene encodes CDR1 MNHNY and CDR2 SVGAGI (reference sequence).

The chain recombines TRBV7-8 with TRBJ1-1; D not resolved. V dropped 1 base and J dropped 1 base, with 7 bases sitting between them. The CDR3 sequence is 14 residues long. Looked up from germline, CDR1 is SGHVS and CDR2 is FQNEAQ. The CDR3 region is CASSLEGRNTEAFF. The CDR3 DNA follows: TGTGCCAGCAGCTTAGAGGGCAGGAACACTGAAGCTTTCTTT.

The rearrangement uses TRBV2 and TRBJ1-2; maybe TRBD1 (6 bases). The CDR3 is 13 amino acids. Trimming took 1 base from V and 5 from J, leaving 8 bases between them. The germline CDR1 and CDR2 sequences are SNHLY and FYNNEI. In DNA, the CDR3 is TGTGCCAGCAGTGAAGACAGGGAATATGGCTACACCTTC. Protein product: CASSEDREYGYTF.

This clone was seen just once. The chain joins TRBV7-2 to TRBJ2-3; 9 bases line up with TRBD2. Trimming cost V 5 bases and J 1 base; bases outside gene matches: 7. In germline, CDR1 is SGHTA, CDR2 FQGNSA. The CDR3 covers 16 residues. The DNA of the CDR3 is TGTGCCAGCAGCCCTCAGAGGACTAGCGGCACAGATACGCAGTATTTT. This encodes CASSPQRTSGTDTQYF. The whole variable domain, remainder taken from reference TRBV7-2 and TRBJ2-3, is GAGVSQSPSNKVTEKGKDVELRCDPISGHTALYWYRQSLGQGLEFLIYFQGNSAPDKSGLPSDRFSAERTGGSVSTLTIQRTQQEDSAVYLCASSPQRTSGTDTQYFGPGTRLTVL.

V gene TRBV7-9 combines with J gene TRBJ2-2; the D is unclear. Looked up from germline, CDR1 is SEHNR and CDR2 is FQNEAQ (reference sequence). The V and J ends lost 2 bases and 5 bases respectively, with 6 bases between them. The CDR3 loop spans 13 amino acids. The CDR3 bases are TGTGCCAGCAGCTTAAGCAGTACCGGGGAGCTGTTTTTT. Translated: CASSLSSTGELFF.

The chain joins TRBV10-3 to TRBJ2-3; a possible D gene is TRBD1 (7 bases). Trimming stripped 11 bases from V and 6 bases from J, with 21 bases between. The CDR3 spans 14 residues. The germline CDR1 and CDR2 sequences are ENHRY and SYGVKD. CDR3 coding DNA: TGTGCCTCACGCCAGGGGGGAAGTGGCGATACGCAGTATTTT. Amino acids: CASRQGGSGDTQYF.

The V call is TRBV28, the J call TRBJ1-1; 10 bases map to TRBD1. CDR3 length equals 15 residues. V lost 5 bases and J lost 2; bases outside the gene matches: 5. Germline V gene lookup returns CDR1 MDHEN and CDR2 SYDVKM. CDR3 bases: TGTGCCAGCAGTAAAGGGACAGGGGTAAACACTGAAGCTTTCTTT. Protein sequence: CASSKGTGVNTEAFF.

V is TRBV29-1 and J is TRBJ1-1; 7 positions match TRBD1. The germline CDR1 and CDR2 sequences are SQVTM and ANQGSEA. This CDR3 is built from 11 residues. V shed 7 bases and J 4 bases; nucleotides not matched to a gene: 3. As DNA, the CDR3 is TGCAGCGCCCACAGGGGCACTGAAGCTTTCTTT. The encoded protein is CSAHRGTEAFF.

The chain is built from TRBV7-2 and TRBJ1-3; perhaps TRBD1 as D (6 bases). Germline CDR1 and CDR2: SGHTA and FQGNSA. The ends were cut back, 3 bases at V and 0 bases at J, with 12 bases in the middle. This CDR3 spans 16 amino acids. CDR3 in amino acids: CASSLLTGNSGNTIYF. CDR3 in DNA: TGTGCCAGCAGCTTGCTAACAGGGAACTCTGGAAACACCATATATTTT.

The rearrangement joins TRBV19 to TRBJ2-7; 9 bases line up with TRBD1. This CDR3 comprises 15 residues. V lost 1 base and J lost 3; bases outside the gene matches: 4. Germline lookup yields CDR1 LNHDA and CDR2 SQIVND (reference sequence). CDR3 coding DNA: TGTGCCAGTAGTATAGCTTGGACAGGGGACTACGAGCAGTACTTC. It specifies CASSIAWTGDYEQYF.

The chain employs TRBV4-1 and TRBJ2-1; a possible D gene is TRBD2 (6 bases). The CDR3 is 16 amino acids. Between the trimmed V and J ends, which lost 1 base and 2 bases, there was a span of 12 bases. Germline V gene data show CDR1 as MGHRA and CDR2 as YSYEKL. In nucleotides, the CDR3 is TGCGCCAGCAGCCAAGCGGGCGGAGGGGCCTACAATGAGCAGTTCTTC. Protein: CASSQAGGGAYNEQFF.

This clone was seen a few times. The chain combines TRBV19 with TRBJ2-5; 8 bases match TRBD1. The CDR3 consists of 13 residues. After removal of 3 bases from V and 5 bases from J, the junction contained 2 bases not matched to a gene. The germline CDR1 and CDR2 sequences are LNHDA and SQIVND (reference sequence). The DNA of the CDR3 is TGTGCCAGTAGTATGACAGGGGTTGAGACCCAGTACTTC. It encodes CASSMTGVETQYF.

This rearrangement joins TRBV6-1 to TRBJ2-7; D ambiguous. CDR3 length: 14 residues. With 2 bases removed from V and 7 bases from J, the gap between germline ends came to 15 bases. CDR1 and CDR2 (germline): MNHNS, SASEGT. Here the CDR3 DNA reads TGTGCCAGCAGTGAACCCCTACCCAGTTGGGAGCAGTACTTC. Residues: CASSEPLPSWEQYF.

The genes are TRBV6-5 and TRBJ2-2, with D possibly TRBD1 on 5 matching bases. This CDR3 has 13 amino acids. The V gene lost 2 bases and the J gene lost 5 bases, with 6 bases spanning the gap. Per the germline V gene, CDR1 is MNHEY and CDR2 is SVGAGI. The CDR3 nucleotides read TGTGCCAGCAGTTACAGGGGAACCGGGGAGCTGTTTTTT. Its protein product is CASSYRGTGELFF.